Following are 30 T cell receptor beta chains from one sample sequenced in a study of identifying expanded T cells in peripheral blood. This table comes from immunoSEQ multiplex PCR, and its TCRdb copy is limited to in-frame clones, with some not included. The sample lists about 91,000 clones; roughly 90% were seen once. The source material was blood. These receptors were taken from a person aged 18 to 75 in good health.

The chain links TRBV19 to TRBJ2-3; D gene uncertain. The CDR3 is 15 amino acids. Germline V gene lookup returns CDR1 LNHDA and CDR2 SQIVND (reference sequence). V gave up 5 bases and J gave up 4 bases, with 16 bases separating them. CDR3 sequence (DNA): TGTGCCAGTAGTGGTGGCCGCGGTCGAGCAGATACGCAGTATTTT. The encoded protein is CASSGGRGRADTQYF.

The chain couples TRBV19 to TRBJ2-2; TRBD1 is a possible D gene (6 bases). The V end lost 10 bases, the J end lost 4 bases, and 19 bases lay between the germline ends. This CDR3 contains 15 residues. The germline V gene encodes CDR1 LNHDA and CDR2 SQIVND (reference sequence). DNA of the CDR3: TGTGCCACAGGGGTTTGGCGGCTGGGCACCGGGGAGCTGTTTTTT. Encoded protein: CATGVWRLGTGELFF.

The chain couples TRBV19 to TRBJ2-1; 7 bases line up with TRBD2. V shed 5 bases, J shed 4 bases, and the junction held 8 bases outside the gene matches. This CDR3 contains 15 residues. Germline lookup yields CDR1 LNHDA and CDR2 SQIVND (reference sequence). The chain's CDR3 is CASSLMSGTYNEQFF. CDR3 nucleotide sequence: TGTGCCAGTAGTCTAATGAGCGGGACGTACAATGAGCAGTTCTTC.

The V and J genes are TRBV5-1 and TRBJ2-1; 12 bases match TRBD2. CDR1 is SGHRS, CDR2 YFSETQ, per germline. The CDR3 runs 17 residues. The V segment lost 0 bases and the J segment 7 bases; nucleotides outside the gene matches: 8. This CDR3 is CASSLGLAGASGNEQFF. CDR3 bases: TGCGCCAGCAGCTTGGGACTAGCGGGGGCCTCGGGGAATGAGCAGTTCTTC.

CDR3 sequence reads: CASSPGRTGDYNEQFF. The CDR3 coding sequence is TGTGCCAGCAGCCCTGGGCGGACAGGGGACTACAATGAGCAGTTCTTC. This chain uses TRBV11-1 with TRBJ2-1; 9 bases are shared with TRBD1. CDR3 length equals 16 residues. CDR1 is SGHAT and CDR2 is FQDESV in the germline V gene (reference sequence). The V and J ends lost 5 bases and 3 bases, in that order; junction bases with no gene match: 8.

The chain is built from TRBV9 and TRBJ2-5, with 11 bases fitting TRBD2. This CDR3 spans 17 amino acids. From germline, CDR1 is SGDLS and CDR2 YYNGEE. V dropped 3 bases and J dropped 2; count of bases not matched to a gene: 9. CDR3 sequence: CASSADLAGGLQETQYF. As DNA, the CDR3 is TGTGCCAGCAGCGCCGACCTAGCGGGGGGACTTCAAGAGACCCAGTACTTC.

The V and J genes are TRBV10-3 and TRBJ2-5; TRBD2 agrees at 9 bases. The V and J ends lost 2 bases and 4 bases, in that order; junction bases with no gene match: 2. From germline, CDR1 is ENHRY and CDR2 SYGVKD. The length of the CDR3 is 14 residues. The DNA for the CDR3 is TGTGCCATCAGTGAGGGTAGCGGGGGAGAGACCCAGTACTTC. Translation: CAISEGSGGETQYF.

V is TRBV10-2 and J is TRBJ2-7; no clear D gene. Trimming removed 2 bases at V and 0 bases at J, with 8 bases between. The length of the CDR3 is 14 residues. Germline CDR1 reads WSHSY; CDR2 reads SAAADI. CDR3 DNA: TGCGCCAGCAGTGAGCACTGGTCCTCCTACGAGCAGTACTTC. It yields the protein CASSEHWSSYEQYF.

This chain uses TRBV6-1 with TRBJ2-3; no firm D call. The CDR3 totals 12 residues. Trimming cost V 3 bases and J 5 bases, with 6 bases left between them. Germline CDR1 MNHNS, CDR2 SASEGT. CDR3 sequence (DNA): TGTGCCAGCAGTGAGACGGGAGATACGCAGTATTTT. This gives the protein CASSETGDTQYF.

In its sample, this clone was seen a few times. This chain links TRBV4-3 with TRBJ2-5; D gene uncertain. The CDR3 is 15 amino acids. Looked up from germline, CDR1 is LGHNA and CDR2 is YSLEER. Trimming took 0 bases from V and 0 from J, leaving 8 bases between them. DNA of the CDR3: TGCGCCAGCAGCCAAGACTACACCTACCAAGAGACCCAGTACTTC. Amino acids: CASSQDYTYQETQYF.

About this clone itself: Other DNA sequences in this sample translate to the same CDR3. V usage is TRBV4-2 and J usage is TRBJ1-4, with D possibly TRBD1 on 5 matching bases. Trimming removed 1 base from V and 1 base from J, with 10 bases in between. This CDR3 spans 16 amino acids. Germline loops: CDR1 LGHNA, CDR2 YNFKEQ. CDR3 DNA: TGTGCCAGCAGCCAAGGCCAAGGGGAAACTAATGAAAAACTGTTTTTT. This translates into CASSQGQGETNEKLFF.

This sequence joins TRBV19 and TRBJ1-1; D is undetermined. Trimming shortened V by 3 bases and J by 1 base, and 6 bases separated the two germline ends. The CDR3 has 13 amino acids. Germline V gives CDR1 LNHDA, CDR2 SQIVND (reference sequence). The CDR3 sequence is CASSIGRNTEAFF. CDR3 nucleotide sequence: TGTGCCAGTAGTATTGGGAGGAACACTGAAGCTTTCTTT.

The gene calls are TRBV2 and TRBJ2-7, with D tentatively TRBD1 (5 bases). Germline V gene data show CDR1 as SNHLY and CDR2 as FYNNEI. The length of the CDR3 is 11 residues. Trimming left V 4 bases short and J 6 bases short, with 7 bases between. The CDR3 protein is CASSGDSEQYF. CDR3 nucleotide sequence: TGTGCCAGCAGTGGAGACAGCGAGCAGTACTTC.

This clone was picked up one time. The chain has TRBV5-1 and TRBJ2-7, with TRBD2 matching over 15 bases. J was trimmed by 3 bases and V by 4 bases; bases with no gene match: 8. Germline V gives CDR1 SGHRS, CDR2 YFSETQ. The CDR3 runs to 17 residues. The CDR3 here is CASSRTSGGASDYEQYF. The DNA for the CDR3 is TGCGCCAGCAGCAGGACTAGCGGGGGGGCCTCCGACTACGAGCAGTACTTC.

A few counts support this clone. V and J are TRBV2 and TRBJ2-2; D is uncertain. The germline V and J ends were trimmed by 7 bases and 4 bases, with 13 bases remaining between them. This CDR3 is built from 14 residues. Germline CDR1 reads SNHLY; CDR2 reads FYNNEI. The CDR3 coding sequence is TGTGCCAGCATCCGGGCAGGACCCACCGGGGAGCTGTTTTTT. It yields the protein CASIRAGPTGELFF.

V is TRBV5-6 and J is TRBJ1-4; no clear D gene. The CDR3 sequence is 16 residues long. V lost 0 bases, J lost 3 bases, and 12 bases lay in between. In germline, CDR1 is SGHDT, CDR2 YYEEEE. The CDR3 coding sequence is TGTGCCAGCAGCTTGGTCGCGGCAGGCGCTAATGAAAAACTGTTTTTT. Encoded protein: CASSLVAAGANEKLFF.

The chain links TRBV4-3 to TRBJ2-3; TRBD2 is a possible D gene (6 bases). V was clipped by 1 base and J by 6 bases, with 11 bases between them. This CDR3 has 14 amino acids. Germline assignment: CDR1 LGHNA and CDR2 YSLEER. CDR3 sequence: CASSQAGALDTQYF. The CDR3 coding sequence is TGCGCCAGCAGCCAAGCGGGAGCCTTGGATACGCAGTATTTT.

This chain connects TRBV7-3 to TRBJ2-2; 8 nucleotides match TRBD1. The CDR3 runs to 15 residues. Germline V gene data show CDR1 as SGHTA and CDR2 as FQGTGA. Losses at the gene ends were 6 bases for V and 2 bases for J; bases not matched to a gene: 5. The chain's CDR3 is CASRRDRTNTGELFF. The DNA of the CDR3 is TGTGCCAGCAGGCGGGACAGGACCAACACCGGGGAGCTGTTTTTT.

The chain employs TRBV7-9 and TRBJ2-7; D remains ambiguous. The CDR3 totals 12 residues. V was clipped by 1 base and J by 6 bases, with 7 bases between them. From germline, CDR1 is SEHNR and CDR2 FQNEAQ (reference sequence). The CDR3 spells CASSLERAEQYF. The CDR3 coding sequence is TGTGCCAGCAGCTTAGAAAGGGCCGAGCAGTACTTC.

The rearrangement links TRBV6-4 to TRBJ2-6, with D tentatively TRBD2 (5 bases). V shed 3 bases and J shed 0 bases, with 6 bases lying between them. The germline V gene has CDR1 MRHNA and CDR2 SNTAGT. The CDR3 spans 15 residues. The CDR3 region is CASSEEDSGANVLTF. The CDR3 region has the DNA TGTGCCAGCAGTGAGGAGGACTCTGGGGCCAACGTCCTGACTTTC.

The chain employs TRBV5-8 and TRBJ2-6; no reliable D call. V dropped 5 bases and J dropped 0 bases, with 6 bases sitting between them. This CDR3 region has 14 residues. From germline, CDR1 is SGHTS and CDR2 YDEGEE. The CDR3 reads CASSPGSGANVLTF. The CDR3 DNA reads TGTGCCAGCAGTCCCGGCTCTGGGGCCAACGTCCTGACTTTC. The full variable domain, with the rest looked up from reference TRBV5-8 and TRBJ2-6, is EAGVTQSPTHLIKTRGQQATLRCSPISGHTSVYWYQQALGLGLQFLLWYDEGEERNRGNFPPRFSGRQFPNYSSELNVNALELEDSALYLCASSPGSGANVLTFGAGSRLTVL.

The count of this clone is one. The chain combines TRBV15 with TRBJ2-6; no clear D gene. V lost 5 bases, J lost 1 base, and 9 bases lay in between. Germline CDR1 reads LNHNV; CDR2 reads YYDKDF (reference sequence). This CDR3 spans 15 amino acids. The CDR3 region has the DNA TGTGCCACCAGCCCGCTGACTTCTGGGGCCAACGTCCTGACTTTC. It codes for CATSPLTSGANVLTF.

The rearrangement uses TRBV7-9 and TRBJ1-1, with 8 positions matching TRBD1. The CDR3 spans 16 residues. The germline gives CDR1 SEHNR, CDR2 FQNEAQ (reference sequence). V was pared by 2 bases and J by 3 bases, with 8 bases of the junction left unmatched. The CDR3 region has the DNA TGTGCCAGCAGCTTATATCAGGGGGCATGGGACACTGAAGCTTTCTTT. This encodes CASSLYQGAWDTEAFF. The full variable domain, in which reference TRBV7-9 and TRBJ1-1 provide the parts outside the CDR3, is DTGVSQNPRHKITKRGQNVTFRCDPISEHNRLYWYRQTLGQGPEFLTYFQNEAQLEKSRLLSDRFSAERPKGSFSTLEIQRTEQGDSAMYLCASSLYQGAWDTEAFFGQGTRLTVV.

This chain connects TRBV29-1 to TRBJ1-2; the D gene is possibly TRBD1 (6 bases). CDR1 and CDR2 (germline): SQVTM, ANQGSEA. Trimming removed 6 bases at V and 7 bases at J, with 15 bases between. The CDR3 is made up of 12 amino acids. CDR3 coding DNA: TGCAGCGTCGCCCAGGGGATAGGTGGCTACACCTTC. It codes for CSVAQGIGGYTF.

This clone was seen only once. The chain combines TRBV7-9 with TRBJ1-2, with D possibly being TRBD1 (6 bases). The CDR3 loop spans 13 amino acids. Trimming stripped 6 bases from V and 6 bases from J, with 14 bases between. In germline, CDR1 is SEHNR, CDR2 FQNEAQ (reference sequence). CDR3 in DNA: TGTGCCAGCAGGCCCGGGACACTCCATGGCTACACCTTC. Translating it yields CASRPGTLHGYTF.

The V and J genes are TRBV19 and TRBJ2-7, with D perhaps being TRBD1 or TRBD2 (5 bases each). V was clipped by 6 bases and J by 0 bases, with 6 bases between them. CDR1 LNHDA and CDR2 SQIVND come from the germline V gene (reference sequence). This CDR3 has 12 amino acids. CDR3: CASRGPSYEQYF. Written as DNA, the CDR3 is TGTGCCAGTAGGGGACCCTCCTACGAGCAGTACTTC.

The CDR3 sequence is CASSQEIQGGIQYF. CDR3 sequence (DNA): TGTGCCAGCAGCCAAGAAATTCAGGGTGGGATTCAGTACTTC. This chain connects TRBV4-2 to TRBJ2-4; tentatively, D is TRBD1 (5 bases). Germline V gives CDR1 LGHNA, CDR2 YNFKEQ. The CDR3 loop spans 14 amino acids. V lost 0 bases to trimming and J lost 10 bases, with 13 bases between them.

V gene TRBV7-2 combines with J gene TRBJ2-1; the D gene is possibly TRBD2 (6 bases). Germline V gene lookup returns CDR1 SGHTA and CDR2 FQGNSA. There are 15 residues in the CDR3. With 5 bases removed from V and 0 bases from J, the gap between germline ends came to 11 bases. The CDR3 region is CASSLGLSSYNEQFF. The CDR3 nucleotides are TGTGCCAGCAGCCTGGGACTGAGCTCCTACAATGAGCAGTTCTTC. Full variable domain (remainder filled in from reference TRBV7-2 and TRBJ2-1): GAGVSQSPSNKVTEKGKDVELRCDPISGHTALYWYRQSLGQGLEFLIYFQGNSAPDKSGLPSDRFSAERTGGSVSTLTIQRTQQEDSAVYLCASSLGLSSYNEQFFGPGTRLTVL.

This sequence joins TRBV5-4 and TRBJ2-7; 9 nucleotides line up with TRBD1. The germline V gene encodes CDR1 SGHNT and CDR2 YYREEE (reference sequence). CDR3 size: 15 residues. Germline trimming cut 4 bases from V and 0 bases from J; bases unmatched to any gene: 5. The CDR3 DNA is TGTGCCAGCAGCCGGACAGGGGCGAACTCCTACGAGCAGTACTTC. It yields the protein CASSRTGANSYEQYF.

This chain links TRBV27 with TRBJ2-4, with TRBD1 identical over 8 bases. This CDR3 has 15 amino acids. The germline V gene encodes CDR1 MNHEY and CDR2 SMNVEV (reference sequence). Losses at the gene ends were 3 bases for V and 6 bases for J; bases not matched to a gene: 7. CDR3 sequence: CASSFRGQEVNIQYF. CDR3 DNA sequence: TGTGCCAGCAGTTTCAGGGGGCAGGAGGTAAACATTCAGTACTTC.